This is a list of T cell receptor beta chains from one sample in a study of T and B cells in COVID-19 patients. One entry per CDR3 protein, called by TCRdb with MiXCR from the multiplex PCR reads. The table has thousands of distinct CDR3 sequences, roughly 31% seen once; the top ten hold roughly 17%. The specimen sequenced was blood. These receptors came from a human donor with active COVID-19. Both conserved end residues are part of each CDR3. A D gene is named only where the DNA matches it firmly. Only some rows state a clone size, as once, few, many or a class for expanded clones.

d_call: TRBD1
v_call: TRBV27
clone_size: few
cdr3_length: 15
j_call: TRBJ1-1
cdr3_nt: TGTGCCAGCAGTTTATTTCAGGGGGCGCGCACTGAAGCTTTCTTT
cdr3_aa: CASSLFQGARTEAFF

d_call: -
v_call: TRBV5-1
clone_size: few
cdr3_length: 16
j_call: TRBJ2-1
cdr3_nt: TGCGCCAGCAGTCCGACATATCGGAGCTCCTACAATGAGCAGTTCTTC
cdr3_aa: CASSPTYRSSYNEQFF

d_call: -
v_call: TRBV6-1
clone_size: few
cdr3_length: 16
j_call: TRBJ2-7
cdr3_nt: TGTGCCAGCAGTGTTAGACCCCCCCCGGGGTTATACGAGCAGTACTTC
cdr3_aa: CASSVRPPPGLYEQYF

d_call: -
v_call: TRBV12-3/TRBV12-4
clone_size: -
cdr3_length: 13
j_call: TRBJ1-1
cdr3_nt: TGTGCCAGCAGTTTGGGAGAGAACACTGAAGCTTTCTTT
cdr3_aa: CASSLGENTEAFF

d_call: -
v_call: TRBV15
clone_size: -
cdr3_length: 13
j_call: TRBJ1-1
cdr3_nt: TGTGCCACCAGCAGGGTGCTGAACACTGAAGCTTTCTTT
cdr3_aa: CATSRVLNTEAFF

d_call: TRBD2
v_call: TRBV20-1
clone_size: -
cdr3_length: 19
j_call: TRBJ2-2
cdr3_nt: TGCAGTGCTAGACCCGGGACTAGCGGGGGGGCATTCTTCTCCGGGGAGCTGTTTTTT
cdr3_aa: CSARPGTSGGAFFSGELFF

d_call: -
v_call: TRBV27
clone_size: -
cdr3_length: 17
j_call: TRBJ2-7
cdr3_nt: TGTGCCAGCAGTTACCCAACTTGGACGAGGGAACCCTACGAGCAGTACTTC
cdr3_aa: CASSYPTWTREPYEQYF

d_call: TRBD1
v_call: TRBV28
clone_size: -
cdr3_length: 14
j_call: TRBJ2-3
cdr3_nt: TGTGCCAGCACCCTGACGAGAGGGACAGGTACGCAGTATTTT
cdr3_aa: CASTLTRGTGTQYF

d_call: TRBD1
v_call: TRBV19
clone_size: medium-sized
cdr3_length: 14
j_call: TRBJ1-5
cdr3_nt: TGTGCCAGTAGCGGACAGGGAGTTAATCAGCCCCAGCATTTT
cdr3_aa: CASSGQGVNQPQHF

d_call: -
v_call: TRBV12-3/TRBV12-4
clone_size: medium-sized
cdr3_length: 14
j_call: TRBJ1-5
cdr3_nt: TGTGCCAGCAGCGAACAGGGCTTGCGTCAGCCCCAGCATTTT
cdr3_aa: CASSEQGLRQPQHF

d_call: TRBD2
v_call: TRBV5-3
clone_size: -
cdr3_length: 20
j_call: TRBJ2-3
cdr3_nt: TGTGCCAGAAGTACGGGGGCCGGGGAGCTGAGCGGGGGGGCCCCAGATACGCAGTATTTT
cdr3_aa: CARSTGAGELSGGAPDTQYF

d_call: -
v_call: TRBV20-1
clone_size: -
cdr3_length: 13
j_call: TRBJ2-3
cdr3_nt: TGCAGTGCTAGAGATTTCGACACAGATACGCAGTATTTT
cdr3_aa: CSARDFDTDTQYF

d_call: -
v_call: TRBV18
clone_size: once
cdr3_length: 13
j_call: TRBJ1-3
cdr3_nt: TGTGCCAGCTCAGCACAATCCGGAAACACCATATATTTT
cdr3_aa: CASSAQSGNTIYF

d_call: -
v_call: TRBV5-6
clone_size: few
cdr3_length: 15
j_call: TRBJ1-1
cdr3_nt: TGTGCCAGCAGCTTCGGGGTACCATCGAACACTGAAGCTTTCTTT
cdr3_aa: CASSFGVPSNTEAFF

d_call: -
v_call: TRBV7-9
clone_size: -
cdr3_length: 13
j_call: TRBJ2-3
cdr3_nt: TGTGCCAGCAGCCCATTGGTCGCAGATACGCAGTATTTT
cdr3_aa: CASSPLVADTQYF

d_call: TRBD1
v_call: TRBV20-1
clone_size: -
cdr3_length: 18
j_call: TRBJ1-1
cdr3_nt: TGCAGTGCTAGAGTTGAGAGGGGGCTGTGGGACATGAACACTGAAGCTTTCTTT
cdr3_aa: CSARVERGLWDMNTEAFF

d_call: -
v_call: TRBV6-5
clone_size: few
cdr3_length: 14
j_call: TRBJ1-3
cdr3_nt: TGTGCCAGCAGTTACTCCATTTCGGGAAACACCATATATTTT
cdr3_aa: CASSYSISGNTIYF

d_call: TRBD1
v_call: TRBV14
clone_size: -
cdr3_length: 14
j_call: TRBJ2-1
cdr3_nt: TGTGCCAGCAGCCAACTGGACAGGGGGGATGAGCAGTTCTTC
cdr3_aa: CASSQLDRGDEQFF

d_call: TRBD1
v_call: TRBV18
clone_size: few
cdr3_length: 15
j_call: TRBJ1-2
cdr3_nt: TGTGCCAGCTCACCCGCAGGGGGAGGTGACTATGGCTACACCTTC
cdr3_aa: CASSPAGGGDYGYTF

d_call: TRBD1
v_call: TRBV6-5
clone_size: medium-sized
cdr3_length: 16
j_call: TRBJ2-6
cdr3_nt: TGTGCCAGCAGTCGGGGACAGGGGACTGGGGCCAACGTCCTGACTTTC
cdr3_aa: CASSRGQGTGANVLTF